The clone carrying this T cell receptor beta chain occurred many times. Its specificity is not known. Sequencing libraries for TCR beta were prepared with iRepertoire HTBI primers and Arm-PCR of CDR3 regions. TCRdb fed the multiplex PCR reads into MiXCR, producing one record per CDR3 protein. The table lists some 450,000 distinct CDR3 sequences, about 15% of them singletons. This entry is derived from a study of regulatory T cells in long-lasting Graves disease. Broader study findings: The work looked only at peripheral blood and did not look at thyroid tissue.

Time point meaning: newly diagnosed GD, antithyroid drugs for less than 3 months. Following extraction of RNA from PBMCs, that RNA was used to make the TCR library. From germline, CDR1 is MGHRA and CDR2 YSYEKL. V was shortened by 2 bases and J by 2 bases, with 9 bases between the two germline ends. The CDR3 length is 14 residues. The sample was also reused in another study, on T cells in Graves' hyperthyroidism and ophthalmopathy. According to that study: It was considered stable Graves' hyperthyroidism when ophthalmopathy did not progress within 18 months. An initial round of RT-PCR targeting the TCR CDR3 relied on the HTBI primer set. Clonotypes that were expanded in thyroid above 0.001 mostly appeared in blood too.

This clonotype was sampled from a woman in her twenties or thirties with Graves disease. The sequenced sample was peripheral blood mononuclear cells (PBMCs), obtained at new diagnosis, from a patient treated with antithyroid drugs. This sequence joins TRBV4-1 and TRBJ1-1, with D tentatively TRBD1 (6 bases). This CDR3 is CASSQRGDNTEAFF. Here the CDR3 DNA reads TGCGCCAGCAGCCAAAGGGGGGACAACACTGAAGCTTTCTTT.